Below, 15 T cell receptor beta chains from the same sample are listed, as sequenced in a study of regulatory T cells in long-lasting Graves disease. Sequencing libraries for TCR beta were prepared with iRepertoire HTBI primers and Arm-PCR of CDR3 regions. TCRdb redid the calling of the multiplex PCR reads with MiXCR, one entry per CDR3 protein. The data hold 430,000 or so distinct CDR3 sequences, with approximately 22% observed a single time. Time point of the sample: persistent/refractory GD, antithyroid drugs over 5 years with positive TRAb. PBMC RNA was the source of the TCR library. Specimen: peripheral blood mononuclear cells (PBMCs), collected when the disease was refractory, from a patient treated with antithyroid drugs. These receptors originate from a female donor with Graves disease.

On this clonotype itself: Given a much more abundant clone one base away, this may be a read error. V usage is TRBV6-1 and J usage is TRBJ1-1, with D uncertain. Germline V CDR1 and CDR2: MNHNS, SASEGT. V was trimmed by 1 base and J by 5 bases, leaving 14 bases between them. This CDR3 has 15 amino acids. The CDR3 coding sequence is TGTGCCAGCAGTGAAGGGACCTTGGTAGGAACTGAAGCTTTCTTT. Translation gives CASSEGTLVGTEAFF.

At least ten counts were recorded for this clonotype. V usage is TRBV20-1 and J usage is TRBJ1-5, with D tentatively TRBD1 (5 bases). The CDR3 covers 14 residues. Trimming removed 2 bases from V and 0 bases from J, with 8 bases in between. Germline CDR1 is DFQATT and CDR2 is SNEGSKA (reference sequence). CDR3 DNA sequence: TGCAGTGCTAGACAGGGCTATAGCAATCAGCCCCAGCATTTT. Its translation is CSARQGYSNQPQHF.

The genes are TRBV19 and TRBJ2-7, with D hard to call. Germline V CDR1 and CDR2: LNHDA, SQIVND (reference sequence). The CDR3 spans 18 residues. Trimming took 1 base from V and 0 from J, leaving 19 bases between them. CDR3: CASSIGFGRKRSSYEQYF. The DNA for the CDR3 is TGTGCCAGTAGTATAGGGTTTGGACGGAAGAGGAGCTCCTACGAGCAGTACTTC.

The chain recombines TRBV5-4 with TRBJ1-1; D remains ambiguous. Germline-derived CDR1 and CDR2 are SGHNT and YYREEE (reference sequence). The V and J ends lost 0 bases and 5 bases respectively, with 14 bases between them. There are 15 residues in the CDR3. The CDR3 loop reads CASSLVRGDVTEAFF. The CDR3 nucleotides read TGTGCCAGCAGCTTGGTACGTGGGGATGTGACTGAAGCTTTCTTT.

This clonotype was detected many times. The rearrangement joins TRBV6-2 or TRBV6-3 to TRBJ1-1; no clear D. V lost 6 bases and J lost 0, with 14 bases in between. The CDR3 spans 15 residues. CDR1 is MNHEY, CDR2 SVGEGT, per germline. The CDR3 region is CASRPEGPMNTEAFF. CDR3 nucleotides: TGTGCCAGCAGACCAGAGGGCCCCATGAACACTGAAGCTTTCTTT.

This chain connects TRBV15 to TRBJ2-1, with 9 bases that match TRBD2. V was clipped by 1 base and J by 0 bases; unmatched bases: 4. Germline CDR1 reads LNHNV; CDR2 reads YYDKDF (reference sequence). The CDR3 runs 17 residues. This chain's CDR3 is CATSRGELAGSYNEQFF. For the CDR3, the DNA is TGTGCCACCAGCAGAGGTGAACTAGCGGGCTCCTACAATGAGCAGTTCTTC.

This clonotype was detected ten times or more. The CDR3 is CASSAWGGSLYEQYF. In DNA form, the CDR3 reads TGTGCCAGCAGTGCATGGGGCGGGAGCTTGTACGAGCAGTACTTC. V gene TRBV28 combines with J gene TRBJ2-7; 7 nucleotides line up with TRBD2. CDR1 is MDHEN, CDR2 SYDVKM, per germline. Trimming removed 5 bases from V and 4 bases from J; junction bases left unmatched: 11. This CDR3 comprises 15 residues.

The genes are TRBV28 and TRBJ1-6; D unresolved. V was clipped by 3 bases and J by 6 bases, with 12 bases between them. Germline CDR1 is MDHEN and CDR2 is SYDVKM. The CDR3 totals 15 residues. CDR3 sequence reads: CASSLVLTLNSPLHF. The CDR3 region has the DNA TGTGCCAGCAGTTTGGTCCTAACCCTTAATTCACCCCTCCACTTT.

This clonotype was detected many times. The rearrangement joins TRBV27 to TRBJ2-4, with a tentative D call TRBD2 (6 bases). The CDR3 spans 15 residues. Trimming took off 4 bases at V and 7 bases at J, with 17 bases between the two ends. In germline, CDR1 is MNHEY, CDR2 SMNVEV (reference sequence). In DNA form, the CDR3 reads TGTGCCAGCAGTTCGCTAGCGCCCCAGAGGAACATTCAGTACTTC. Translation: CASSSLAPQRNIQYF.

A few counts support this clonotype. The chain combines TRBV29-1 with TRBJ2-3; 7 positions match TRBD1. From germline, CDR1 is SQVTM and CDR2 ANQGSEA. Germline trimming cut 5 bases from V and 4 bases from J; bases unmatched to any gene: 15. The CDR3 covers 16 residues. Here the CDR3 DNA reads TGCAGCGTTTCCTCCGAGACAGGGACATCGGCAGATACGCAGTATTTT. It encodes CSVSSETGTSADTQYF.

This clonotype was observed many times. J is TRBJ2-2 and V is TRBV6-5; no reliable D call. The CDR3 is 14 residues long. Trimming stripped 0 bases from V and 6 bases from J, with 8 bases between. Germline loops: CDR1 MNHEY, CDR2 SVGAGI. CDR3 in DNA: TGTGCCAGCAGTTACTCGAAAGGACCCGGGGAGCTGTTTTTT. This codes for CASSYSKGPGELFF.

The chain carries TRBV20-1 and TRBJ2-2, with D tentatively TRBD1 (5 bases). V was clipped by 2 bases and J by 5 bases, with 18 bases between them. Germline lookup yields CDR1 DFQATT and CDR2 SNEGSKA (reference sequence). This CDR3 region has 16 residues. CDR3 sequence: CSARLPGSMGTGELFF. CDR3 sequence (DNA): TGCAGTGCTAGACTTCCAGGGTCGATGGGTACCGGGGAGCTGTTTTTT.

The rearrangement uses TRBV20-1 and TRBJ2-3; 7 bases are shared with TRBD2. The CDR3 sequence is 13 residues long. Per germline, CDR1 DFQATT and CDR2 SNEGSKA (reference sequence). After removal of 6 bases from V and 3 bases from J, the junction contained 6 bases not matched to a gene. The CDR3 reads CSAPSGETDTQYF. CDR3 bases: TGCAGTGCCCCTAGCGGAGAGACAGATACGCAGTATTTT.

This clonotype has at least ten counts. The V call is TRBV28, the J call TRBJ1-1; no firm D call. V gave up 5 bases and J gave up 5 bases, with 6 bases separating them. CDR3 size: 11 residues. Germline V gene lookup returns CDR1 MDHEN and CDR2 SYDVKM. The CDR3: CASSAGTEAFF. For the CDR3, the DNA is TGTGCCAGCAGTGCCGGGACTGAAGCTTTCTTT.

The chain combines TRBV14 with TRBJ1-4, with D unclear. CDR3 length equals 16 residues. Trimming took off 2 bases at V and 8 bases at J, with 18 bases between the two ends. Germline values: CDR1 SGHDN, CDR2 FVKESK. The CDR3: CASSQLSSGLGEKLFF. The CDR3 nucleotides are TGTGCCAGCAGCCAACTGTCGTCAGGCCTGGGGGAAAAACTGTTTTTT.